The T cell receptor beta chain under discussion was sequenced for a study of OX40 agonist ivuxolimab in advanced cancers. Context from the whole study: Ivuxolimab, which targeted the costimulatory receptor OX40 (CD134), was an agonistic, fully human IgG2 monoclonal antibody. Intravenous ivuxolimab was administered to patients every 2 weeks at six dose levels: 0.01, 0.1, 0.3, 1.5, 3 and 10 mg/kg. Of the roughly 50 dose-escalation patients, hepatocellular carcinoma was present in about 20, melanoma in roughly 15, renal cell carcinoma in 9 and head and neck cancer in 9. The dose-escalation cohort was about 83% male with a mean age of roughly 62 years, ranging from roughly 23 to 79. Patients were allowed to have had prior anti-PD-1, anti-PD-L1 or anti-CTLA-4 therapy, and around 41% of the dose-escalation patients had previously received checkpoint inhibitors. Partial responses occurred in three dose-escalation patients, of whom one had hepatocellular carcinoma and two had cutaneous melanoma. The purpose of peripheral TCRbeta sequencing was to test whether ivuxolimab changed TCR sequence diversity and led to clonal T-cell expansion. The paper describes the monotherapy dose-escalation part (N = 52 patients) of the phase I trial of ivuxolimab.

To sequence the TCRbeta CDR3 region, genomic DNA was isolated from the sorted cells. TCRbeta CDR3 regions were sequenced using the immunoSEQ Assay. TCRdb carries this immuneACCESS record with in-frame sequences only. Its versions omit some clonotypes, under half of them owing to an unresolved V gene in the studies checked, with the rest unexplained. This sample comprises about 27,000 clones, 70% to 85% of them detected only once. The ten largest make up 25% to 35% of the sample. The study at large found these results: Partial responders in the 0.1-3.0 mg/kg groups had among the lowest normalized peripheral clonal expansion, especially among CD8+ T cells. Low levels of normalized T-cell clonal expansion were also shown by some nonresponding patients. Antigen specificity was not determined for the clonally expanded peripheral T cells. At doses of 0.1 to 3.0 mg/kg, clonal expansion of both CD4+ and CD8+ T cells in blood was seen between baseline and week 6. After ivuxolimab, more expanded clones were found on average in CD8+ T cells than in CD4+ T cells.

This clone came up once. No antigen is known for it. One base away there is no much larger clone; base qualities are not given. The junction shows trimming of 1 base on V and 2 bases on J, plus 12 bases between the germline ends. The CDR3 starts with the cysteine, ends with the phenylalanine, and has 15 residues. The sequence is cut down to CDR3 DNA, 45 bases in frame from base 1. CDR1 is given as SNHLY and CDR2 as FYNNEI, both from the germline V gene. Patients with autoimmune disease history or receiving systemic immunosuppression were excluded from the trial. Peripheral blood for TCR sequencing was collected from all dose cohorts at baseline, on cycle 4 day 1, and on cycle 7 day 1. Samples came from an open-label, multicenter, first-in-human phase I dose-escalation trial of ivuxolimab. Adults with locally advanced or metastatic head and neck squamous cell, hepatocellular, melanoma or renal cell carcinoma were enrolled in the trial. Before TCR sequencing, CD4+ T cells and CD8+ T cells were sorted from peripheral blood as separate populations.

The sequence was collected from an adult with an advanced solid tumor such as melanoma, head and neck, liver or kidney cancer. This material consisted of CD4+ or CD8+ T cells sorted from blood, taken in a trial of the OX40 agonist ivuxolimab. The chain employs TRBV2 and TRBJ2-7; TRBD1 is a weak D gene call, 6 bases matching. The nucleotide sequence is TGTGCCAGCAGTGAAGGTCTGGACAGTACCTACGAGCAGTACTTC. Translation gives CASSEGLDSTYEQYF.